This T cell receptor (beta chain) was captured in a study of graft-versus-host responses after intestinal transplantation. Study observations and caveats: Those patients showing graft-donor T cell macrochimerism displayed high graft-versus-host to host-versus-graft clonal ratios in allografts. Peak GvH clone levels in circulation were associated with early post-transplant HvG declines.

CDR3 length equals 15 residues. The V segment lost 1 base and the J segment 4 bases; nucleotides outside the gene matches: 6. Germline CDR1 SGHVS, CDR2 FNYEAQ. Produced via immunoSEQ multiplex PCR; TCRdb's table is partial and in-frame only. Here the sample spans about 51,000 clones, about 89% being singletons. A word on this clone: Its antigen is undetermined.

The origin of this receptor is a human donor who was the organ donor for an intestinal transplant. The sequencing here drew on unstimulated CD4+ T cells sorted from spleen or lymph node cells, taken before transplant. The chain is built from TRBV7-6 and TRBJ1-2; TRBD1 aligns across 7 bases. The CDR3 bases are TGTGCCAGCAGCTTAGATGACAGGGCCCGCTATGGCTACACCTTC. Encoded protein: CASSLDDRARYGYTF.